This section outlines one T cell receptor beta chain sequence together with its context. Its antigen remains undetermined. One base away there is no much larger clone; base qualities are not given. The sample belongs to a study of cytomegalovirus exposure and HLA in healthy donors (dated by TCRdb to about 2017). The study in broad terms: According to an earlier analysis of a few hundred of the donors, 150 million to 200 million T cells yielded over 90 million unique TCR beta sequences and around 280 Gb of sequence data. Every repertoire in the discovery cohort had been generated on one and the same sequencing platform. The T cell repertoires of several hundred subjects were profiled by immunosequencing and related to cytomegalovirus serostatus. Among roughly 400 genotyped donors of the cohort, an average of approximately 240,000 unique TCR beta nucleotide sequences were sequenced per donor, 15% to 20% of them non-productive. A later analysis re-examined previously published TCR beta repertoires from hundreds of donors and added high-resolution HLA genotyping to investigate patterns of TCR occurrence. To predict cytomegalovirus infection status, the study combined high-throughput TCR immunosequencing, statistical association of individual TCRs with disease status, and machine learning. An early release that covered more than 550 HLA-typed donors contained approximately 290 gigabases of sequencing data and 70 million to 100 million unique TCR sequences. Among the 398 genotyped donors, under 90% belonged to the genetic ancestry cluster associated with self-reported Caucasian donors. The number of donors typed differed by locus, with about 629-640 for A, B, C, DRB1 and DQB1, around 560 for DQA1, some 570 for DPA1, and under 490 for DPB1. A later genetic analysis used genome-wide SNP genotypes for about 60% of the 666 donors, treating that subset as a discovery cohort. Rather than drawing on any new phenotypic data, the later analysis identified candidate immune exposures from TCR beta sequences and the way those sequences occurred across donors. Roughly 5 DR-DQ haplotypes were handled as single units for association and clustering because linkage in the cohort was strong. The aim of the study was to test whether cataloging public T cell receptors could identify signatures of past pathogen exposure. HLA typing covered class I and class II loci at four-digit resolution. In addition to the first cohort of 666 subjects, a separate validation cohort of over 90 different subjects was used. An earlier analysis of 500 to 750 of the donors applied high-throughput TCR beta sequencing to assess whether each TCR beta V gene segment acted as functional or pseudogenic. Donor age, sex, ethnicity and CMV serostatus were compiled alongside the repertoire data. Summary of the overall study and its limitations: The earlier analysis of 587 of the donors excluded roughly 17 rarely observed V segments, including chromosome 9 orphons, because counts were too low. The classifier was reported to diagnose cytomegalovirus status with high specificity and sensitivity in both the original cohort and the validation cohort. For the cohort, immune exposure information was limited to CMV serostatus. Specific HLA alleles were associated with over 15,000 TCR beta sequences at a false discovery rate of 0.05 in a later analysis. The cohort was sequenced for TCR beta chains only, and without alpha or paired-chain data the features that could be detected were limited. A cluster of highly shared sequence variants was judged likely to represent a technical artifact of the sequencing pipeline. Strong co-occurrence of HLA alleles, especially DR and DQ, made assigning TCR associations to individual alleles difficult. In an earlier analysis of approximately 600 of the donors, most TCR beta V segments were observed in productive rearrangements about 87% or about 30% of the time, broadly matching IMGT annotations. In a later analysis, the rate of TCR association differed among HLA loci, with DRB1 alleles having the most associated TCRs and HLA-C alleles having the fewest. Correlated functional status among segregating V segments might be attributable to linkage disequilibrium, but an unknown experimental factor could not be ruled out. In the study, around 150 TCR beta chains were listed as associated with cytomegalovirus. Some IMGT-functional V segments, including TRBV6-2 and TRBV6-3, could not be told apart with the 87-base-pair reads, so those segments were excluded. Roughly uniform sequencing depth across donors was assumed in presence/absence analyses, although this assumption may not hold. Because HLA typing was missing for some donors at each locus, association tests included only the typed subset. The authors suggested that the approach could potentially be extended to other disease states and immunological phenotypes. An association between a missense DCLRE1C variant and V-gene and J-gene trimming of TCR beta chains was found in a later genetic analysis and replicated in an independent cohort. In a later analysis, several top co-occurrence clusters were reported to appear linked to parvovirus B19, influenza, CMV and Epstein-Barr virus. A further reported finding was that TCR beta sequences accurately predicted the HLA-A and HLA-B alleles for most subjects in the first cohort. Most TCR sequences were observed very rarely across donors, whereas some public TCRs were present in many individuals. In a later analysis, HLA-associated TCR beta chains were found to be more clonally expanded and to have lower generation probabilities than equally common non-associated chains. According to a later genetic analysis, donors in an Asian-associated ancestry cluster had fewer N-insertions in productive TCRs than the roughly 700-donor mean. A later analysis found that most CMV-associated TCR beta chains appeared HLA-restricted, with HLA associations seemingly driven largely by CMV exposure. A few of the identified cytomegalovirus-associated TCR beta chains were confirmed in vitro to be specific for cytomegalovirus antigens.

The cohort comprised several hundred healthy bone marrow donors. At the time of sampling, all cohort members were nominally healthy, though unrecorded immune exposures were likely present. The donor was CMV seropositive and belonged to the group of a few hundred seropositive cohort members. Every donor gave a peripheral blood sample, and the peripheral blood mononuclear cells from that sample were used for TCR beta sequencing. Genomic DNA was extracted from the blood cell samples with the Qiagen DNeasy Blood Extraction Kit. The method was the immunoSEQ multiplex PCR assay. A mixture of 60 forward primers for TCR Vbeta segments and 13 reverse primers for TCR Jbeta segments was used in the multiplex PCR. A multiplex PCR assay on genomic DNA amplified the CDR3 region of rearranged TCR beta genes. The amplified TCR beta libraries were sequenced on the Illumina HiSeq System as 87-base-pair reads. For the original study's pipeline: Across the 700 or so repertoires, a later analysis counted 80 million or so unique TCR beta chains, 9 million to 14 million of which were shared by at least two donors. To remove PCR and sequencing errors, raw reads were error-corrected and collapsed into unique sequences using a nearest-neighbor algorithm that merged closely related sequences. CDR3 sequences were aligned to IMGT reference sequences to assign V, D and J gene segments. For a sequence to be retained, a match of at least six nucleotides to both a V gene segment and a J gene segment was required. Rearrangements were classified as productive when the CDR3 lacked stop codons and remained in frame with V and J, and all other rearrangements were classified as non-productive. CDR3 was defined by IMGT convention, running from the second conserved V-encoded cysteine to the conserved J-encoded phenylalanine. The earlier analysis of fewer than 750 of the donors excluded sequences that lacked an unambiguous match to a single V gene segment. An earlier analysis of 450 to 650 of the donors called V segments functional above 56.7% productive rearrangements and segregating when the between-donor standard deviation exceeded 5%. A statistical classification framework was built to diagnose cytomegalovirus status from the catalog of TCR beta chain sequences. V and J gene assignment, in a later analysis, came from comparing TCR nucleotide sequences with IMGT/GENE-DB human TR gene sequences. A later analysis assigned CDR3 sequences and most-parsimonious VDJ recombination scenarios with the TCRdist pipeline. In a later analysis, each TCR beta chain was defined by its CDR3 amino acid sequence together with its V-gene family, and reads without a unique V-gene family were excluded. To address suspected cross-contamination and a sequencing artifact, a later analysis removed 550 to 750 highly shared, low-generation-probability nucleotide sequences. For each public chain, a later analysis derived a clonal expansion index from normalized ranks of inferred template counts within each repertoire. Generation probabilities in a later analysis came from a VDJ recombination model fitted to out-of-frame rearrangements, and those results were checked against IGoR. Hypergeometric tests were used in a later analysis to score TCR-TCR, TCR-HLA and TCR-CMV co-occurrence, with a repertoire-size bias correction applied to the TCR pairs. A later analysis estimated false discovery rates by permuting HLA or CMV assignments 20 times. In a later analysis, co-occurring TCRs were grouped with DBSCAN, and TCRdist sequence similarity was added when clustering was performed within HLA-allele-positive subsets. Co-occurrence clustering excluded repertoires with fewer than 30,000 or more than 120,000 public chains, plus five with anomalous nucleotide sharing. In TCRdb, the immuneACCESS table is reduced to in-frame sequences with V and J assigned. These tables do not hold every clone; where another copy was compared, an unresolved V gene accounts for under half, and the others remain unexplained. Clone size and V and J calls were adopted from that table, with D and trimming inferred from the DNA. Counted in this sample were over 150,000 clones; over 60% of them appeared once. Clones ranked in the top ten supply more than 4.5% of the sample.

The cysteine opens and the phenylalanine closes a CDR3 of 18 amino acids. Just the 54-base CDR3 DNA is kept, in frame starting at base 1. Via the germline V gene, CDR1 is SGHTA and CDR2 FQGTGA. Trimming accounts for 1 base at V and 1 base at J, while the number of junction bases matched to no gene is 8. This clonotype was sampled from a man aged 30 to 45 in good health and CMV-seropositive. Recombination linked TRBV7-3 to TRBJ2-2, with TRBD2 identical over 8 junction bases. What was sequenced was PBMCs. The sequenced DNA: TGTGCCAGCAGCTTAAGTCGGGGGGGTCCTCTGAACACCGGGGAGCTGTTTTTT. This is translated as CASSLSRGGPLNTGELFF.